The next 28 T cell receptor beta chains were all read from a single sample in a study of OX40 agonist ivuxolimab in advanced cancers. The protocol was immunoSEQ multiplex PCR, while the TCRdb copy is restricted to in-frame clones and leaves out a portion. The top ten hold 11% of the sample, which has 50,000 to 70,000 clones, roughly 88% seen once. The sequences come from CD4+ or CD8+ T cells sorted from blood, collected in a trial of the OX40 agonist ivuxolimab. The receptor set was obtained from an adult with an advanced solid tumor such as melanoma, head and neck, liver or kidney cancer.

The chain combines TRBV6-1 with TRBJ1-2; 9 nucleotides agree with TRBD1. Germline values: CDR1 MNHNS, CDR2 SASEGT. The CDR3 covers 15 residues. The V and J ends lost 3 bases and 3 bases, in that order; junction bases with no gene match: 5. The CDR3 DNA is TGTGCCAGCAGTGAGCCACAGGGGGCTCACTATGGCTACACCTTC. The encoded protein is CASSEPQGAHYGYTF.

CDR3 nucleotides: TGTGCCAGCAGTTTAAACAGAGGCACTGAAGCTTTCTTT. This translates into CASSLNRGTEAFF. This chain connects TRBV27 to TRBJ1-1; D uncertain. The CDR3 extends over 13 amino acids. CDR1 and CDR2 from the germline V gene are MNHEY and SMNVEV (reference sequence). Trimming left V 2 bases short and J 4 bases short, with 8 bases between.

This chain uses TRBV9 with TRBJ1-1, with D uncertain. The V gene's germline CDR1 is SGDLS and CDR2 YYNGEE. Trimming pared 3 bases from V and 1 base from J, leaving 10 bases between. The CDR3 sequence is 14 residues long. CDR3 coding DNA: TGTGCCAGCAGCGAGAGACATTCGAACACTGAAGCTTTCTTT. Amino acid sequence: CASSERHSNTEAFF.

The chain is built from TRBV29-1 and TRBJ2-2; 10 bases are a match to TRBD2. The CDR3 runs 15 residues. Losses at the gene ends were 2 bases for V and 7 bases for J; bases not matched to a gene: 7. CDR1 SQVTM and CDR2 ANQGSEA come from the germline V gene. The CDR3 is CSVEKAGGPFGELFF. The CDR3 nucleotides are TGCAGCGTTGAAAAAGCGGGAGGGCCCTTCGGGGAGCTGTTTTTT.

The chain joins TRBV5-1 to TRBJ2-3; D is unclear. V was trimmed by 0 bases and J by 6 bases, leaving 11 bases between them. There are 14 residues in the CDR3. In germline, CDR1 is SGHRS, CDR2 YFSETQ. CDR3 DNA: TGCGCCAGCAGCTTGGGGCACGGAGTGGATACGCAGTATTTT. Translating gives CASSLGHGVDTQYF.

The CDR3 here is CASRVSGDSNQPQHF. Written as DNA, the CDR3 is TGTGCCAGCAGGGTCTCAGGGGATAGCAATCAGCCCCAGCATTTT. The chain links TRBV6-5 to TRBJ1-5; a possible D gene is TRBD1 (6 bases). This CDR3 has 15 amino acids. The V end was cut by 6 bases, the J end by 0 bases, with 12 bases between. Germline assignment: CDR1 MNHEY and CDR2 SVGAGI.

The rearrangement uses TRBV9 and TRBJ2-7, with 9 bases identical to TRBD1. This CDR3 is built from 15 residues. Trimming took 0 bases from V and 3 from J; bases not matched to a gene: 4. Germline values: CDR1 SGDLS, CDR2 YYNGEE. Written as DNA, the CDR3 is TGTGCCAGCAGCGTAGAGGGACAGGGATACTACGAGCAGTACTTC. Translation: CASSVEGQGYYEQYF. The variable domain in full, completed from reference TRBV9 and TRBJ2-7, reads DSGVTQTPKHLITATGQRVTLRCSPRSGDLSVYWYQQSLDQGLQFLIQYYNGEERAKGNILERFSAQQFPDLHSELNLSSLELGDSALYFCASSVEGQGYYEQYFGPGTRLTVT.

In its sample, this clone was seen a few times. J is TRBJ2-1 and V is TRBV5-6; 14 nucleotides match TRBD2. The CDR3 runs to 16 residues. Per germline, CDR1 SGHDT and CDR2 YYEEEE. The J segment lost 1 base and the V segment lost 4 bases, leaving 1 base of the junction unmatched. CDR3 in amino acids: CASSRTSGGSYNEQFF. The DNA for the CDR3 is TGTGCCAGCAGCCGGACTAGCGGGGGGTCCTACAATGAGCAGTTCTTC.

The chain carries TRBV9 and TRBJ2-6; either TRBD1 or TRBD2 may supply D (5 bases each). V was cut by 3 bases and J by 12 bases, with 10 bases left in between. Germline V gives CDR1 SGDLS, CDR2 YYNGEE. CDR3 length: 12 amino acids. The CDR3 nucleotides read TGTGCCAGCAGCGCCCCGGGACCCGTCCTGACTTTC. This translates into CASSAPGPVLTF.

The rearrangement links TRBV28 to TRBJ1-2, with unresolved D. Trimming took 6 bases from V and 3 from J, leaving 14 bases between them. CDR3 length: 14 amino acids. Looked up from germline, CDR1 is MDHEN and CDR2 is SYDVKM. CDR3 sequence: CASRWTPPDYGYTF. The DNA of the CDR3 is TGTGCCAGCAGGTGGACTCCGCCAGACTATGGCTACACCTTC.

CDR3 protein: CASSPWTGGDEQYF. As DNA, the CDR3 is TGTGCCAGCAGCCCTTGGACAGGGGGTGACGAGCAGTACTTC. V usage is TRBV9 and J usage is TRBJ2-7; 10 nucleotides match TRBD1. The V gene end was trimmed by 4 bases and the J gene end by 5 bases; junction bases not matched to a gene: 6. CDR3 size: 14 residues. Germline V gene sequence: CDR1 SGDLS, CDR2 YYNGEE.

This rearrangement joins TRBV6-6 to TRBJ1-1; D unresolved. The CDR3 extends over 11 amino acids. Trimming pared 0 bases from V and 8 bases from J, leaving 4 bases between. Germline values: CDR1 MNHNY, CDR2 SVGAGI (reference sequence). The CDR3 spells CASSYSGEAFF. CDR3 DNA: TGTGCCAGCAGTTACTCCGGAGAAGCTTTCTTT.

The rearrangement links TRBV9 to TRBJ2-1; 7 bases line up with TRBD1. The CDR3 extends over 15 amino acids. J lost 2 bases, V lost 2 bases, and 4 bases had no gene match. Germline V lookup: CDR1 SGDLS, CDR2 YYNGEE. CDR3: CASSVAGGPYNEQFF. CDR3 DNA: TGTGCCAGCAGCGTGGCAGGGGGTCCCTACAATGAGCAGTTCTTC.

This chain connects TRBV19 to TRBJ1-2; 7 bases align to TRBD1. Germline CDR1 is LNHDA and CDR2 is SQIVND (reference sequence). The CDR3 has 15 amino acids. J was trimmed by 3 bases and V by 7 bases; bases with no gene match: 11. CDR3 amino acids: CASNELGQVYYGYTF. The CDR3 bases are TGTGCCAGTAACGAGCTCGGACAGGTCTACTATGGCTACACCTTC.

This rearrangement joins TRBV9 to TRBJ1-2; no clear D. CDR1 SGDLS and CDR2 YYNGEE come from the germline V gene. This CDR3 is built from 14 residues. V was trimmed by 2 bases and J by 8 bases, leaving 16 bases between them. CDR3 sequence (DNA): TGTGCCAGCAGCGTCCTCAGTGGGTTGGACGGCTACACCTTC. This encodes CASSVLSGLDGYTF. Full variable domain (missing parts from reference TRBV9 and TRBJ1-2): DSGVTQTPKHLITATGQRVTLRCSPRSGDLSVYWYQQSLDQGLQFLIQYYNGEERAKGNILERFSAQQFPDLHSELNLSSLELGDSALYFCASSVLSGLDGYTFGSGTRLTVV.

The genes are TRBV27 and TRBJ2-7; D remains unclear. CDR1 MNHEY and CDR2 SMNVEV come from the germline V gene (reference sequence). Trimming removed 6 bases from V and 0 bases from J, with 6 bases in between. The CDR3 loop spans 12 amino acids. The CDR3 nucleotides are TGTGCCAGCAGCCGAACCTCCTACGAGCAGTACGTC. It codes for CASSRTSYEQYV.

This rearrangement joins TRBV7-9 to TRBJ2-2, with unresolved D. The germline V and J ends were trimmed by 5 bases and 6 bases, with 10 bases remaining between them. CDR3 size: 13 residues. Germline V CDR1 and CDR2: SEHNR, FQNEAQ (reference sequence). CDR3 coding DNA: TGTGCCAGCAGCGCCCCGCGGCCCGGGGAGCTGTTTTTT. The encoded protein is CASSAPRPGELFF.

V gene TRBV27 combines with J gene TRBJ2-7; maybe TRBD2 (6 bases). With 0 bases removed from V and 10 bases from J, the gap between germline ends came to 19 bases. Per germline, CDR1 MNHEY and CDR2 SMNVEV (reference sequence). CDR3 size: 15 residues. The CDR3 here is CASSLSLRDARGQYF. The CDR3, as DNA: TGTGCCAGCAGTTTATCATTGCGGGACGCTCGAGGCCAGTACTTC.

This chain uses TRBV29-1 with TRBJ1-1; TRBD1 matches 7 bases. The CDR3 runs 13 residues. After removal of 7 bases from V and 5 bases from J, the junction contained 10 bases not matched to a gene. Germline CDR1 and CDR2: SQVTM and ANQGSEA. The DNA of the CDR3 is TGCAGCGCCAAAGTGGCAGGGGGGACTGAAGCTTTCTTT. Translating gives CSAKVAGGTEAFF.

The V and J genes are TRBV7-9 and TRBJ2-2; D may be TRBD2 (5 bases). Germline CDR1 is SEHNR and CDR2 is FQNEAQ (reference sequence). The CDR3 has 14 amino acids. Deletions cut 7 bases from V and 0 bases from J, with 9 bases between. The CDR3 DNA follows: TGTGCCAGCAAAGAGGGCCCGAACACCGGGGAGCTGTTTTTT. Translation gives CASKEGPNTGELFF.

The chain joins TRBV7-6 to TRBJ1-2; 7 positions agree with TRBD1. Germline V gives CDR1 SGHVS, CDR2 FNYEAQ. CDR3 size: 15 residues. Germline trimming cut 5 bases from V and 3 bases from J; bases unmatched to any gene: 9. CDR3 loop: CASSQGGRGYYGYTF. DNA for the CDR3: TGTGCCAGCAGCCAGGGGGGCAGGGGTTACTATGGCTACACCTTC.

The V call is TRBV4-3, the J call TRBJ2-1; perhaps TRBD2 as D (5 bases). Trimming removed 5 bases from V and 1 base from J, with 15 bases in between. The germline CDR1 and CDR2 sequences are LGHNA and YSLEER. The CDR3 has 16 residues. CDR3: CASSNPRRASYNEQFF. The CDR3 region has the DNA TGCGCCAGCAGCAATCCACGGCGGGCATCCTACAATGAGCAGTTCTTC.

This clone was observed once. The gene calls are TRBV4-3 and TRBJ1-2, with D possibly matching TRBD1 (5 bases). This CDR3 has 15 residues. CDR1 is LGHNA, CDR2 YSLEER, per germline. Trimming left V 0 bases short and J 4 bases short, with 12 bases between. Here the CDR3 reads CASSQDRGTLYGYTF. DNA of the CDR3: TGCGCCAGCAGCCAAGATCGGGGGACTCTCTATGGCTACACCTTC.

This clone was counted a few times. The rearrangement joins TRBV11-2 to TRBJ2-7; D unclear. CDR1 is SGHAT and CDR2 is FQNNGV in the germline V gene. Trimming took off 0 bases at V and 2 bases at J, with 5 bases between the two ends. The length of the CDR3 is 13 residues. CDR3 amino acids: CASSLDPAYEQYV. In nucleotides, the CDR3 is TGTGCCAGCAGCTTAGATCCCGCCTACGAGCAGTACGTC.

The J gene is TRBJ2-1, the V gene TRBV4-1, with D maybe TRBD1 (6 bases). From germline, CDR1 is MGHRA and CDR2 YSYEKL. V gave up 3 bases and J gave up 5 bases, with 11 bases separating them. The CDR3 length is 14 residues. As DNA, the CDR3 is TGCGCCAGCAGCCACCCCGGGACACACAATGAGCAGTTCTTC. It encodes CASSHPGTHNEQFF.

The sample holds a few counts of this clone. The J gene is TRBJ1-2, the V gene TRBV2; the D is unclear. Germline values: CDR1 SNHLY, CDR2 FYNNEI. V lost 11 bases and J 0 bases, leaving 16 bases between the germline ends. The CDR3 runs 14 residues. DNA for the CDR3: TGTGCCGCCTCCCCGGGAGAATCTAACTATGGCTACACCTTC. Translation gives CAASPGESNYGYTF.

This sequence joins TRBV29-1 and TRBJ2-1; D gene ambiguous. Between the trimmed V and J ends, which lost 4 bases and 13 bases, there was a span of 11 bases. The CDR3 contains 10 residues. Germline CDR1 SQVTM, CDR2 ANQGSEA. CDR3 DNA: TGCAGCGTTGGAGCTGGAAGTCAGTTCTTC. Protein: CSVGAGSQFF.

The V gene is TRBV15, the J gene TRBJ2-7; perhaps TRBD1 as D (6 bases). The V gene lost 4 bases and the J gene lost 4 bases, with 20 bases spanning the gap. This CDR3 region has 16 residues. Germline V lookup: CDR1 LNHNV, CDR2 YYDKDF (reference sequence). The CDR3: CATSKSQGPLTYEQYV. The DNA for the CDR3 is TGTGCCACCAGCAAGAGTCAGGGGCCCTTGACTTACGAGCAGTACGTC.